Below are 21 T cell receptor beta chains sequenced from a single sample in a study of T cell changes during pregnancy in multiple sclerosis. TCRdb's table, derived via immunoSEQ multiplex PCR, lists solely in-frame clones and lacks some. The sample has 40,000 to 60,000 clones, 90% seen once. The source material was peripheral blood, sampled in the first trimester of pregnancy. The source is a female donor in good health, enrolled as a control in a pregnancy study.

The J gene is TRBJ2-6, the V gene TRBV6-5; no definite D call. Germline loops: CDR1 MNHEY, CDR2 SVGAGI. The CDR3 is 14 residues long. V lost 5 bases, J lost 1 base, and 6 bases lay in between. CDR3: CASSHASGANVLTF. CDR3 sequence (DNA): TGTGCCAGCAGTCATGCGTCTGGGGCCAACGTCCTGACTTTC.

The genes are TRBV11-2 and TRBJ1-1, with TRBD1 matching 7 bases. The CDR3 runs to 14 residues. CDR1 and CDR2 (germline): SGHAT, FQNNGV. V lost 3 bases to trimming and J lost 8 bases; unmatched junction nucleotides: 9. CDR3 residues: CASSFVGTAREAFF. CDR3 nucleotide sequence: TGTGCCAGCAGCTTTGTAGGGACAGCAAGAGAAGCTTTCTTT. Full variable domain (missing parts from reference TRBV11-2 and TRBJ1-1): EAGVAQSPRYKIIEKRQSVAFWCNPISGHATLYWYQQILGQGPKLLIQFQNNGVVDDSQLPKDRFSAERLKGVDSTLKIQPAKLEDSAVYLCASSFVGTAREAFFGQGTRLTVV.

The chain employs TRBV19 and TRBJ2-1; 7 bases match TRBD1. The CDR3 extends over 17 amino acids. From germline, CDR1 is LNHDA and CDR2 SQIVND (reference sequence). Trimming removed 0 bases from V and 6 bases from J; junction bases left unmatched: 11. The CDR3 DNA follows: TGTGCCAGTAGTATAGAGAGAATCGGACAGGACCGCAATGAGCAGTTCTTC. It specifies CASSIERIGQDRNEQFF.

The chain combines TRBV2 with TRBJ2-3; 11 positions agree with TRBD2. The germline CDR1 and CDR2 sequences are SNHLY and FYNNEI. This CDR3 has 18 residues. V lost 2 bases, J lost 1 base, and 8 bases stayed unmatched. CDR3 residues: CASSELSSGGARTDTQYF. DNA of the CDR3: TGTGCCAGCAGTGAACTCAGTAGCGGGGGGGCCCGCACAGATACGCAGTATTTT. Using reference TRBV2 and TRBJ2-3 for the parts outside the CDR3, the full variable domain is EPEVTQTPSHQVTQMGQEVILRCVPISNHLYFYWYRQILGQKVEFLVSFYNNEISEKSEIFDDQFSVERPDGSNFTLKIRSTKLEDSAMYFCASSELSSGGARTDTQYFGPGTRLTVL.

The rearrangement uses TRBV28 and TRBJ1-1, with D perhaps matching TRBD1 (6 bases). Germline V lookup: CDR1 MDHEN, CDR2 SYDVKM. CDR3 length: 14 residues. The V and J ends lost 5 bases and 3 bases respectively, with 13 bases between them. The CDR3 loop reads CASSQDRSDTEAFF. CDR3 nucleotides: TGTGCCAGCAGTCAGGACAGATCCGACACTGAAGCTTTCTTT.

The chain has TRBV2 and TRBJ2-6, with a possible D match to TRBD1 (6 bases). Germline CDR1 and CDR2: SNHLY and FYNNEI. V was pared by 6 bases and J by 2 bases, with 14 bases between. The CDR3 is 16 amino acids. CDR3 bases: TGTGCCAGCAGCCGGGACCGACAGGCTGGGGCCAACGTCCTGACTTTC. This codes for CASSRDRQAGANVLTF.

The chain uses TRBV9 and TRBJ2-5; D unresolved. Germline V gene sequence: CDR1 SGDLS, CDR2 YYNGEE. The CDR3 has 12 residues. Trimming removed 4 bases at V and 0 bases at J, with 4 bases between. This CDR3 reads CASSQYQETQYF. CDR3 coding DNA: TGTGCCAGCAGCCAGTACCAAGAGACCCAGTACTTC.

This chain connects TRBV7-9 to TRBJ2-5, with 7 bases aligning to TRBD1. J gave up 3 bases and V 1 base, and 5 bases lay outside the gene matches. This CDR3 has 15 residues. Per the germline V gene, CDR1 is SEHNR and CDR2 is FQNEAQ (reference sequence). CDR3 DNA sequence: TGTGCCAGCAGCTTAGGAACAGGGGTTAAAGAGACCCAGTACTTC. This sequence encodes CASSLGTGVKETQYF.

V gene TRBV6-6 combines with J gene TRBJ1-1; no clear D gene. Germline V gene data show CDR1 as MNHNY and CDR2 as SVGAGI (reference sequence). Trimming removed 6 bases at V and 1 base at J, with 6 bases between. This CDR3 spans 12 amino acids. The CDR3 nucleotides are TGTGCCAGCAGAGCATGGAACACTGAAGCTTTCTTT. Translated: CASRAWNTEAFF.

The chain has TRBV5-6 and TRBJ2-1; possibly TRBD2 for D (6 bases). Trimming cost V 0 bases and J 8 bases, with 18 bases left between them. Germline CDR1 is SGHDT and CDR2 is YYEEEE. The CDR3 has 16 residues. The CDR3 loop reads CASSLDVGSRSHEQFF. DNA of the CDR3: TGTGCCAGCAGCTTGGATGTCGGGAGCAGAAGTCATGAGCAGTTCTTC.

V and J are TRBV30 and TRBJ2-2; tentatively, D is TRBD1 (6 bases). The CDR3 runs to 14 residues. V gave up 3 bases and J gave up 3 bases, with 11 bases separating them. Germline CDR1 and CDR2: GTSNPN and SVGIG (reference sequence). Here the CDR3 reads CAWRRQADTGELFF. CDR3 DNA: TGTGCCTGGAGACGACAGGCGGACACCGGGGAGCTGTTTTTT. Full variable domain (outside the CDR3, taken from reference TRBV30 and TRBJ2-2): SQTIHQWPATLVQPVGSPLSLECTVEGTSNPNLYWYRQAAGRGLQLLFYSVGIGQISSEVPQNLSASRPQDRQFILSSKKLLLSDSGFYLCAWRRQADTGELFFGEGSRLTVL.

The chain joins TRBV2 to TRBJ1-2; TRBD1 might be the D (6 bases). From germline, CDR1 is SNHLY and CDR2 FYNNEI. The CDR3 loop spans 16 amino acids. The V end lost 6 bases, the J end lost 2 bases, and 19 bases lay between the germline ends. The CDR3, as DNA: TGTGCCAGCAGGAGGCTCGGGGACACGACAAACTATGGCTACACCTTC. The encoded protein is CASRRLGDTTNYGYTF.

The table lists this clone with a count of one. The J gene is TRBJ1-2, the V gene TRBV7-9; 7 nucleotides agree with TRBD1. This CDR3 has 13 amino acids. The V gene end was trimmed by 5 bases and the J gene end by 6 bases; junction bases not matched to a gene: 6. Germline V CDR1 and CDR2: SEHNR, FQNEAQ (reference sequence). CDR3 bases: TGTGCCAGCAGCCTTAACCAGGGGGATGGCTACACCTTC. Translating gives CASSLNQGDGYTF.

The V and J genes are TRBV7-3 and TRBJ2-1; 10 bases line up with TRBD2. The CDR3 has 15 amino acids. J was trimmed by 6 bases and V by 2 bases; bases with no gene match: 4. The V gene's germline CDR1 is SGHTA and CDR2 FQGTGA. CDR3 nucleotides: TGTGCCAGCAGCTTAGGACTAGCGGAAGCCAATGAGCAGTTCTTC. This encodes CASSLGLAEANEQFF.

The rearrangement uses TRBV6-5 and TRBJ2-1; 9 bases fit TRBD2. Germline lookup yields CDR1 MNHEY and CDR2 SVGAGI. With V trimmed by 0 bases and J by 6 bases, 6 bases remained unmatched. The CDR3 has 16 residues. CDR3 nucleotides: TGTGCCAGCAGTTACTCTCCGCGGGAGGGCCTCAATGAGCAGTTCTTC. Its translation: CASSYSPREGLNEQFF.

CDR3 nucleotide sequence: TGTGCCAGCAGAAGGGCTGGGGGACAGGTTATTTCTAGCACAGATACGCAGTATTTT. As protein: CASRRAGGQVISSTDTQYF. V is TRBV28 and J is TRBJ2-3; 8 bases match TRBD1. J was trimmed by 0 bases and V by 6 bases; bases with no gene match: 17. This CDR3 is 19 amino acids long. Germline loops: CDR1 MDHEN, CDR2 SYDVKM. Full variable domain (rest looked up from reference TRBV28 and TRBJ2-3): DVKVTQSSRYLVKRTGEKVFLECVQDMDHENMFWYRQDPGLGLRLIYFSYDVKMKEKGDIPEGYSVSREKKERFSLILESASTNQTSMYLCASRRAGGQVISSTDTQYFGPGTRLTVL.

The rearrangement joins TRBV6-5 to TRBJ1-2, with 7 bases aligning to TRBD1. The junction had 7 bases not matched to a gene; V was cut back by 5 bases and J by 4 bases. This CDR3 comprises 14 residues. Germline V gives CDR1 MNHEY, CDR2 SVGAGI. CDR3 residues: CASSRETGPYGYTF. CDR3 nucleotide sequence: TGTGCCAGCAGTCGTGAGACAGGGCCCTATGGCTACACCTTC.

V and J are TRBV5-1 and TRBJ2-5; 14 bases map to TRBD2. This CDR3 is built from 16 residues. Germline values: CDR1 SGHRS, CDR2 YFSETQ. V was clipped by 2 bases and J by 4 bases; unmatched bases: 4. The CDR3 sequence is CASSFQTSGGVETQYF. CDR3 in DNA: TGCGCCAGCAGCTTTCAGACTAGCGGGGGGGTAGAGACCCAGTACTTC. Using reference TRBV5-1 and TRBJ2-5 for the parts outside the CDR3, the full variable domain is KAGVTQTPRYLIKTRGQQVTLSCSPISGHRSVSWYQQTPGQGLQFLFEYFSETQRNKGNFPGRFSGRQFSNSRSEMNVSTLELGDSALYLCASSFQTSGGVETQYFGPGTRLLVL.

The V and J genes are TRBV9 and TRBJ2-2; 10 bases are shared with TRBD2. The J segment lost 6 bases and the V segment lost 2 bases, leaving 7 bases of the junction unmatched. Germline CDR1 reads SGDLS; CDR2 reads YYNGEE. The CDR3 covers 16 residues. The CDR3, as DNA: TGTGCCAGCAGCGTTCGGAGCGGGGGGGCCTCCGGGGAGCTGTTTTTT. It yields the protein CASSVRSGGASGELFF.

J is TRBJ2-1 and V is TRBV5-1; TRBD1 is a possible D gene (5 bases). Looked up from germline, CDR1 is SGHRS and CDR2 is YFSETQ. The ends were cut back, 0 bases at V and 7 bases at J, with 14 bases in the middle. This CDR3 is 15 amino acids long. The CDR3 protein is CASSLARVAFNEQFF. CDR3 DNA: TGCGCCAGCAGCTTGGCCAGGGTGGCCTTTAATGAGCAGTTCTTC.

This chain links TRBV28 with TRBJ2-7; 16 bases map to TRBD2. Per the germline V gene, CDR1 is MDHEN and CDR2 is SYDVKM. Trimming removed 11 bases from V and 6 bases from J; junction bases left unmatched: 10. The CDR3 is 15 residues long. In DNA, the CDR3 is TGTGCCGTTACCCAGGGACTAGCGGGAGGGGGCGAGCAGTACTTC. It encodes CAVTQGLAGGGEQYF. The full variable domain, completed using reference TRBV28 and TRBJ2-7, is DVKVTQSSRYLVKRTGEKVFLECVQDMDHENMFWYRQDPGLGLRLIYFSYDVKMKEKGDIPEGYSVSREKKERFSLILESASTNQTSMYLCAVTQGLAGGGEQYFGPGTRLTVT.